A single sample gave rise to the 25 T cell receptor beta chains below, sequenced in a study of cytomegalovirus exposure and HLA in healthy donors. 13 Jbeta primers and 60 Vbeta primers were used for the PCR. The table came from immunoSEQ multiplex PCR; TCRdb's copy has only in-frame clones and leaves some out. The sample contains around 190,000 clones, 70% to 90% of which appear only once. Sequenced material: PBMCs. All receptors come from a woman in her 50s in good health and CMV-seronegative.

In nucleotides, the CDR3 is TGTGCCAGCATGGGAGACGAAAAACTGTTTTTT. Residues: CASMGDEKLFF. The rearrangement joins TRBV28 to TRBJ1-4; D is uncertain. This CDR3 is built from 11 residues. Per the germline V gene, CDR1 is MDHEN and CDR2 is SYDVKM. V lost 7 bases and J 8 bases, leaving 8 bases between the germline ends. Together with reference TRBV28 and TRBJ1-4, the CDR3 gives the full variable domain: DVKVTQSSRYLVKRTGEKVFLECVQDMDHENMFWYRQDPGLGLRLIYFSYDVKMKEKGDIPEGYSVSREKKERFSLILESASTNQTSMYLCASMGDEKLFFGSGTQLSVL.

This sequence joins TRBV7-9 and TRBJ2-3; D is undetermined. Germline CDR1 and CDR2: SEHNR and FQNEAQ (reference sequence). Trimming took off 4 bases at V and 3 bases at J, with 8 bases between the two ends. CDR3 length: 13 residues. The CDR3 here is CASSSTGTDTQYF. CDR3 DNA: TGTGCCAGCAGCTCAACCGGGACAGATACGCAGTATTTT.

The chain carries TRBV5-1 and TRBJ2-2; 10 positions agree with TRBD1. The CDR3 has 17 residues. Unmatched junction bases numbered 8, after V lost 2 bases and J lost 4 bases. Germline V gene lookup returns CDR1 SGHRS and CDR2 YFSETQ. This CDR3 reads CASSFTAGQGRTGELFF. CDR3 nucleotides: TGCGCCAGCAGCTTTACAGCGGGACAGGGGCGCACCGGGGAGCTGTTTTTT.

The rearrangement joins TRBV5-1 to TRBJ2-5; a weak D match, TRBD2 (6 bases). The V gene lost 4 bases and the J gene lost 9 bases, with 19 bases spanning the gap. This CDR3 region has 14 residues. The germline V gene encodes CDR1 SGHRS and CDR2 YFSETQ. Here the CDR3 DNA reads TGCGCCAGCAGCCCGACCTCTAGTGGAGGGGCCCAGTACTTC. This sequence encodes CASSPTSSGGAQYF.

The rearrangement joins TRBV5-6 to TRBJ2-7, with 7 nucleotides matching TRBD1. Germline CDR1 and CDR2: SGHDT and YYEEEE. After removal of 1 base from V and 2 bases from J, the junction contained 6 bases not matched to a gene. The CDR3 totals 15 residues. This CDR3 reads CASSLYGDRTYEQYF. The CDR3 DNA sequence: TGTGCCAGCAGCTTGTACGGGGACAGAACCTACGAGCAGTACTTC.

The chain combines TRBV6-6 with TRBJ1-1; no definite D call. Trimming removed 7 bases from V and 1 base from J, with 16 bases in between. This CDR3 contains 15 residues. CDR1 is MNHNY, CDR2 SVGAGI, per germline (reference sequence). The CDR3: CASTLSGSSNTEAFF. CDR3 nucleotide sequence: TGTGCCAGCACTTTATCAGGATCGTCGAACACTGAAGCTTTCTTT.

The sample holds one count of this clone. The chain recombines TRBV5-6 with TRBJ1-2, with D maybe TRBD1 (6 bases). Trimming took 0 bases from V and 8 from J, leaving 14 bases between them. The CDR3 length is 14 residues. CDR1 SGHDT and CDR2 YYEEEE come from the germline V gene. CDR3 protein: CASSLAAGARGYTF. In nucleotides, the CDR3 is TGTGCCAGCAGCTTGGCAGCAGGGGCGAGAGGCTACACCTTC.

This clone has just one count. The rearrangement links TRBV27 to TRBJ1-5; 8 bases align to TRBD1. The CDR3 sequence is 14 residues long. V shed 9 bases and J 5 bases; nucleotides not matched to a gene: 9. Looked up from germline, CDR1 is MNHEY and CDR2 is SMNVEV (reference sequence). The CDR3 region is CARRSDREYQPQHF. CDR3 DNA: TGTGCCAGGCGCTCGGACAGGGAATATCAGCCCCAGCATTTT.

The chain couples TRBV27 to TRBJ2-5; 9 positions match TRBD2. The CDR3 spans 14 residues. With 7 bases clipped from V and 1 base from J, the junction kept 4 bases outside the gene matches. The V gene's germline CDR1 is MNHEY and CDR2 SMNVEV (reference sequence). The CDR3 protein is CASKPSGIQETQYF. In nucleotides, the CDR3 is TGTGCCAGCAAGCCTAGCGGGATCCAAGAGACCCAGTACTTC.

This sequence joins TRBV18 and TRBJ1-2; D unclear. Germline V gene lookup returns CDR1 KGHSH and CDR2 LQKENI. Between the trimmed V and J ends, which lost 3 bases and 1 base, there was a span of 6 bases. The CDR3 has 13 amino acids. The CDR3 loop reads CASSPEVNYGYTF. The CDR3 DNA is TGTGCCAGCTCACCGGAGGTTAACTATGGCTACACCTTC.

This chain links TRBV18 with TRBJ2-7, with 11 nucleotides matching TRBD2. Germline values: CDR1 KGHSH, CDR2 LQKENI. V dropped 4 bases and J dropped 4; count of bases not matched to a gene: 6. This CDR3 contains 15 residues. CDR3 DNA: TGTGCCAGCTCACAGACTAGCGGGATGCCTTACGAGCAGTACTTC. It is translated as CASSQTSGMPYEQYF.

The chain employs TRBV29-1 and TRBJ2-3; possible D gene TRBD1, 5 bases. V lost 2 bases to trimming and J lost 1 base, with 7 bases between them. Per the germline V gene, CDR1 is SQVTM and CDR2 is ANQGSEA. This CDR3 spans 13 amino acids. The CDR3 nucleotides read TGCAGCGTTGAAAGCAGGGGCACAGATACGCAGTATTTT. Amino acids: CSVESRGTDTQYF.

The CDR3, as DNA: TGTGCCAGCTCGAGGACAGTCGTCTACGAGCAGTACTTC. Translating gives CASSRTVVYEQYF. This chain joins TRBV21-1 and TRBJ2-7; the DNA was not used to check the table's D call, TRBD1. TRBV21-1 is noted as a pseudogene. CDR3 length: 13 amino acids.

V and J are TRBV6-5 and TRBJ2-7; D might be TRBD1 (5 bases). Trimming pared 5 bases from V and 6 bases from J, leaving 17 bases between. Per germline, CDR1 MNHEY and CDR2 SVGAGI. The CDR3 consists of 14 residues. DNA for the CDR3: TGTGCCAGCAGTCCTAGAACAGGAAAGGTCGAGCAGTACTTC. This gives the protein CASSPRTGKVEQYF.

The V and J genes are TRBV15 and TRBJ2-2; 13 bases match TRBD2. The junction had 13 bases not matched to a gene; V was cut back by 3 bases and J by 0 bases. Germline V gives CDR1 LNHNV, CDR2 YYDKDF (reference sequence). CDR3 length: 21 residues. The chain's CDR3 is CATSSTQPGLAGNANTGELFF. The CDR3 nucleotides read TGTGCCACCAGCAGTACCCAACCGGGACTAGCGGGGAACGCGAACACCGGGGAGCTGTTTTTT.

About this clone: Other DNA sequences from this sample encode an identical CDR3 as well. The rearrangement joins TRBV7-9 to TRBJ2-3; D is ambiguous. V lost 0 bases and J 3 bases, leaving 7 bases between the germline ends. Germline V gene lookup returns CDR1 SEHNR and CDR2 FQNEAQ (reference sequence). The CDR3 length is 14 residues. In DNA form, the CDR3 reads TGTGCCAGCAGCTTAGCGGCCTCTACAGATACGCAGTATTTT. Translating gives CASSLAASTDTQYF.

The J gene is TRBJ1-2, the V gene TRBV6-1, with 7 bases matching TRBD1. The CDR3 spans 12 residues. V shed 2 bases, J shed 12 bases, and the junction held 6 bases outside the gene matches. Germline loops: CDR1 MNHNS, CDR2 SASEGT. CDR3 nucleotide sequence: TGTGCCAGCAGTGAACAGGGGGAAGCTGACACCTTC. It translates to CASSEQGEADTF.

This chain links TRBV27 with TRBJ2-1, with TRBD2 matching over 7 bases. From germline, CDR1 is MNHEY and CDR2 SMNVEV (reference sequence). J was trimmed by 4 bases and V by 3 bases; bases with no gene match: 6. This CDR3 comprises 15 residues. The CDR3 reads CASSFGTTSYNEQFF. The CDR3 nucleotides are TGTGCCAGCAGTTTTGGGACTACGTCATACAATGAGCAGTTCTTC.

The rearrangement joins TRBV4-2 to TRBJ1-4; D is possibly TRBD1 (6 bases). Trimming shortened V by 0 bases and J by 8 bases, and 16 bases separated the two germline ends. The CDR3 consists of 16 residues. The germline V gene has CDR1 LGHNA and CDR2 YNFKEQ. The CDR3 region is CASSQDVGQGNEKLFF. CDR3 nucleotide sequence: TGTGCCAGCAGCCAAGACGTCGGGCAGGGGAACGAAAAACTGTTTTTT.

The chain combines TRBV5-6 with TRBJ1-3; perhaps TRBD1 as D (6 bases). The length of the CDR3 is 16 residues. The germline CDR1 and CDR2 sequences are SGHDT and YYEEEE. Trimming removed 4 bases at V and 0 bases at J, with 14 bases between. DNA for the CDR3: TGTGCCAGCAGCGCCCGTGGACAGTCCTCTGGAAACACCATATATTTT. Encoded protein: CASSARGQSSGNTIYF.

V is TRBV9 and J is TRBJ2-7; TRBD1 might be the D (5 bases). Trimming removed 4 bases from V and 0 bases from J, with 17 bases in between. CDR1 and CDR2 (germline): SGDLS, YYNGEE. The CDR3 spans 16 residues. CDR3 nucleotide sequence: TGTGCCAGCAGCCCGTCGACAGTCCTAAGCTCCTACGAGCAGTACTTC. Translation: CASSPSTVLSSYEQYF.

V usage is TRBV7-2 and J usage is TRBJ2-7; D is uncertain. This CDR3 contains 13 residues. The V gene lost 0 bases and the J gene lost 2 bases, with 5 bases spanning the gap. Germline-derived CDR1 and CDR2 are SGHTA and FQGNSA. The DNA for the CDR3 is TGTGCCAGCAGCTTAGCTGCTACCTACGAGCAGTACTTC. Protein: CASSLAATYEQYF. Filled out from reference TRBV7-2 and TRBJ2-7, the complete variable domain reads GAGVSQSPSNKVTEKGKDVELRCDPISGHTALYWYRQSLGQGLEFLIYFQGNSAPDKSGLPSDRFSAERTGGSVSTLTIQRTQQEDSAVYLCASSLAATYEQYFGPGTRLTVT.

The chain has TRBV7-8 and TRBJ1-4, with 7 bases fitting TRBD1. Trimming at V came to 4 bases and at J to 12 bases, leaving 11 bases not matched to a gene. CDR3 length: 14 amino acids. The V gene's germline CDR1 is SGHVS and CDR2 FQNEAQ. The CDR3 sequence: CASSSRTGQIELFF. CDR3 coding DNA: TGTGCCAGCAGCTCAAGGACAGGCCAAATCGAACTGTTTTTT.

This chain links TRBV5-8 with TRBJ2-1; no clear D. The V and J ends lost 4 bases and 10 bases respectively, with 12 bases between them. CDR1 and CDR2 (germline): SGHTS, YDEGEE. The CDR3 has 12 residues. CDR3 residues: CASSPIRGEQFF. DNA of the CDR3: TGTGCCAGCAGCCCGATCAGAGGAGAGCAGTTCTTC.

As regards this clone: At one of its ends the junction is not consistent with the germline gene, which may arise from a read error. The chain employs TRBV7-2 and TRBJ1-3; D is possibly TRBD1 (6 bases). The CDR3 contains 15 residues. CDR1 and CDR2 from the germline V gene are SGHTA and FQGNSA. In DNA form, the CDR3 reads TGTGCCAGCAGCCGCGAGGCAGGGGTTGGAACCACCATATATTTT. Its translation: CASSREAGVGTTIYF.